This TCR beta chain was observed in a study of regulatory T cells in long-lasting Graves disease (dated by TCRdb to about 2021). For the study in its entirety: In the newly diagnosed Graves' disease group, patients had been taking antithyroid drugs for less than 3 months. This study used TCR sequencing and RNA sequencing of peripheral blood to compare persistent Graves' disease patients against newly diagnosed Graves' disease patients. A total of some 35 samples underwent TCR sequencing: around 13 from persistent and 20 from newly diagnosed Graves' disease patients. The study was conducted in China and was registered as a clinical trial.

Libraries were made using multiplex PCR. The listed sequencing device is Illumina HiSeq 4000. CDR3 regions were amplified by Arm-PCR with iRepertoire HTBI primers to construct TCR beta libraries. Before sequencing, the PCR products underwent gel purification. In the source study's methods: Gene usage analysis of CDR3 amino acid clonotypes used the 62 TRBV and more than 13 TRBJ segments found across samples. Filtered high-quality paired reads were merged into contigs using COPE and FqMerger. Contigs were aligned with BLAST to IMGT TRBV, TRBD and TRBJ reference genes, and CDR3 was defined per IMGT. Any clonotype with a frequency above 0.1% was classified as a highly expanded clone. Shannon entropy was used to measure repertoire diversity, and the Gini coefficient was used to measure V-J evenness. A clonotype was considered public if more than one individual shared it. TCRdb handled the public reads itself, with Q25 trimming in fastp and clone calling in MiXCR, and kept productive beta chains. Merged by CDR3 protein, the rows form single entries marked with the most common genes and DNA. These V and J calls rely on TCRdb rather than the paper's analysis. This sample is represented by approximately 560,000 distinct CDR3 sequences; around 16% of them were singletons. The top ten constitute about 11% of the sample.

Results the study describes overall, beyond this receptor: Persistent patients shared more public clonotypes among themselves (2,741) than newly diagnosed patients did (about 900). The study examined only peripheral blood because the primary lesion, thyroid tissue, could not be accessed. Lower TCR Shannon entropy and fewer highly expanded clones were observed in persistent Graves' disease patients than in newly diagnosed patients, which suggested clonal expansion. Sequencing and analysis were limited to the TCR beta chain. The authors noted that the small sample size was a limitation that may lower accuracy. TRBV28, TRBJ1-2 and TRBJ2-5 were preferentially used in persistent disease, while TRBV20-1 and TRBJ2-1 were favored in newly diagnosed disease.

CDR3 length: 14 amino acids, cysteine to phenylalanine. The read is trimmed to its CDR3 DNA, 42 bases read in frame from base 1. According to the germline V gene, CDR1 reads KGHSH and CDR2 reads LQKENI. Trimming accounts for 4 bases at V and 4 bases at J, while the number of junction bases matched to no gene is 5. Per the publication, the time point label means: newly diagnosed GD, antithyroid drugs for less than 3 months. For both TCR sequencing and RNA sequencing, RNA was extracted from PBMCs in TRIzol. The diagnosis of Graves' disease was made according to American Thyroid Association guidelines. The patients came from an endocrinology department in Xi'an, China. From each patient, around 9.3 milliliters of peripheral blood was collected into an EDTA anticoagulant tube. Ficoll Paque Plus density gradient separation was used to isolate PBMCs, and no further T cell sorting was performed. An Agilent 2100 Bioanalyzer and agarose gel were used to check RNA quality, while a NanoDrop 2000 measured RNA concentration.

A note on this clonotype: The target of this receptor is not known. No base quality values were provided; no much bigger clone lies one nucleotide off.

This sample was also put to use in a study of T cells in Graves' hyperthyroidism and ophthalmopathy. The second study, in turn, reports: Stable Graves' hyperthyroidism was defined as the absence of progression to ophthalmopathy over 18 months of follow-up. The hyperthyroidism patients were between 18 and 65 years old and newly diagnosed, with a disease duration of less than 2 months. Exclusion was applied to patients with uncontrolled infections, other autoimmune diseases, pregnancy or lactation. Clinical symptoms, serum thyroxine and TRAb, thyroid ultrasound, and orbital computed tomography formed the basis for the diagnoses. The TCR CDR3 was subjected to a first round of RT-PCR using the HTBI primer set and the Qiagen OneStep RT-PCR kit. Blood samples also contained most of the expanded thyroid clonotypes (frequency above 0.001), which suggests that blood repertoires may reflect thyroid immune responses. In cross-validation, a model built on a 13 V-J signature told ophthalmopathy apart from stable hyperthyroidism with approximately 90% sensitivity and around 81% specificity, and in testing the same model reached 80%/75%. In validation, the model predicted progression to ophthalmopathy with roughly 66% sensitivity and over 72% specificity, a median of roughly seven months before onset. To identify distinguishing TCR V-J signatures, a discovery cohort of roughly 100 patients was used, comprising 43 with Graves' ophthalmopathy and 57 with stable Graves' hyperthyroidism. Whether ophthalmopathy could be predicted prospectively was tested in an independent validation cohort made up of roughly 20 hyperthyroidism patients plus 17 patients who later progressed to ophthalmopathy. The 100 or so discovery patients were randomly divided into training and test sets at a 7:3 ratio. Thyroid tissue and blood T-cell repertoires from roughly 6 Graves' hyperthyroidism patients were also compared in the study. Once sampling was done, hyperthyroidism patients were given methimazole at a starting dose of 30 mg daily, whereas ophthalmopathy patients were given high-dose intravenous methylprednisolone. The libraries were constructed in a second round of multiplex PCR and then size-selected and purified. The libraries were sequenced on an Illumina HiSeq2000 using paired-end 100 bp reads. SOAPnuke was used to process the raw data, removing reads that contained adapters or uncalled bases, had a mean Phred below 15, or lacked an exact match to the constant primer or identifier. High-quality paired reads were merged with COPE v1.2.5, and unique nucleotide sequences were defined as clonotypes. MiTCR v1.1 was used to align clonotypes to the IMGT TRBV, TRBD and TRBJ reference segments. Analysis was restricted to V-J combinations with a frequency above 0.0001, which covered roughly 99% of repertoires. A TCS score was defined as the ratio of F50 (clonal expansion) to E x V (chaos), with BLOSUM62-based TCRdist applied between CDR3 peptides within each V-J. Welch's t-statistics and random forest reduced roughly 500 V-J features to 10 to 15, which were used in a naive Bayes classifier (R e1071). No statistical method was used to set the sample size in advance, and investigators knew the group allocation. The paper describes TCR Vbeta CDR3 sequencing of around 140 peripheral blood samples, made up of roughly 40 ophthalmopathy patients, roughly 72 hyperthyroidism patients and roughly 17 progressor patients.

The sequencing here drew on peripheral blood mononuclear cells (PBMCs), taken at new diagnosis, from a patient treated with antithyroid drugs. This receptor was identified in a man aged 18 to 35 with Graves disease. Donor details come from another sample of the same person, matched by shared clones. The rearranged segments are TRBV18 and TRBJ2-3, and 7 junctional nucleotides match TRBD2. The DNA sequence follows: TGTGCCAGCTCACGGGGAGGGAGCCCAGATACGCAGTATTTT. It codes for CASSRGGSPDTQYF.